The 4 T cell receptor beta chains presented below share a single source sample, sequenced in a study of cytomegalovirus exposure and HLA in healthy donors. PCR involved 60 Vbeta and 13 Jbeta primers. The protocol was immunoSEQ multiplex PCR, while the TCRdb copy is restricted to in-frame clones and leaves out a portion. The sample holds around 160,000 clones, about three quarters seen once. Sequencing was carried out using PBMCs. These receptors all stem from a man aged 35-49 years in good health and CMV-seropositive.

Notes on this clone: The junction departs from germline at one end; a sequencing error may be responsible. This chain uses TRBV7-9 with TRBJ1-2, with TRBD1 matching over 8 bases. The CDR3 covers 13 residues. Germline V CDR1 and CDR2: SEHNR, FQNEAQ (reference sequence). CDR3: CSSSLSGGHGYTF. The CDR3 region has the DNA TGTTCCAGCAGCTTATCAGGGGGCCATGGCTACACCTTC. The variable domain in full, with the rest retrieved from reference TRBV7-9 and TRBJ1-2, is DTGVSQNPRHKITKRGQNVTFRCDPISEHNRLYWYRQTLGQGPEFLTYFQNEAQLEKSRLLSDRFSAERPKGSFSTLEIQRTEQGDSAMYLCSSSLSGGHGYTFGSGTRLTVV.

The V and J genes are TRBV5-4 and TRBJ1-1, with TRBD1 as a possible D gene (5 bases). The CDR3 is 14 residues long. Looked up from germline, CDR1 is SGHNT and CDR2 is YYREEE (reference sequence). V shed 0 bases and J shed 1 base, with 7 bases lying between them. The CDR3 is CASSLGQTNTEAFF. The CDR3, as DNA: TGTGCCAGCAGCTTGGGACAGACGAACACTGAAGCTTTCTTT. The variable domain in full, completed from reference TRBV5-4 and TRBJ1-1, reads ETGVTQSPTHLIKTRGQQVTLRCSSQSGHNTVSWYQQALGQGPQFIFQYYREEENGRGNFPPRFSGLQFPNYSSELNVNALELDDSALYLCASSLGQTNTEAFFGQGTRLTVV.

V gene TRBV5-6 combines with J gene TRBJ2-5, with D possibly TRBD2 on 6 matching bases. This CDR3 contains 15 residues. Germline-derived CDR1 and CDR2 are SGHDT and YYEEEE. The V and J ends lost 0 bases and 2 bases respectively, with 11 bases between them. CDR3 coding DNA: TGTGCCAGCAGCTTGGGCGGGAAGTTTCAAGAGACCCAGTACTTC. This gives the protein CASSLGGKFQETQYF.

V is TRBV29-1 and J is TRBJ1-2; D is unresolved. The germline V and J ends were trimmed by 3 bases and 7 bases, with 6 bases remaining between them. Germline CDR1 is SQVTM and CDR2 is ANQGSEA. This CDR3 region has 10 residues. DNA of the CDR3: TGCAGCGTTGATTCGGGTGGCTACACCTTC. Residues: CSVDSGGYTF.